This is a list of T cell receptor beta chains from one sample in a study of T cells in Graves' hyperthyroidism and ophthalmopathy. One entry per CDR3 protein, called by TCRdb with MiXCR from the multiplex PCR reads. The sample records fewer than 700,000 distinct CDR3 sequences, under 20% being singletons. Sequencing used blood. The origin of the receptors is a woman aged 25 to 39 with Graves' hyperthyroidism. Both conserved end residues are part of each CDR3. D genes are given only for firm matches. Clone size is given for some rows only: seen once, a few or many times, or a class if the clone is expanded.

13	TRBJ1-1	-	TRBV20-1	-	TGCAGTGCTAGAGCGAAGGGGAGCTCTGAAGCTTTCTTT	CSARAKGSSEAFF
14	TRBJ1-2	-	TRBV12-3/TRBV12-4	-	TGTGCCAGCAGCTATGACCCGTCCCTCTATGGCTACACCTTC	CASSYDPSLYGYTF
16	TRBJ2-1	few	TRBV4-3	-	TGCGCCAGCAGCCAAGACCGGACGCAGGGGTACAATGAGCAGTTCTTC	CASSQDRTQGYNEQFF
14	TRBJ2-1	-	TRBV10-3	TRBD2	TGTGCCACCTCGGGACTAGCGGCCTACAATGAGCAGTTCTTC	CATSGLAAYNEQFF
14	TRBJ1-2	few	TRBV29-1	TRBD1	TGCAGCGTTCCCCCGACAGGGGGCCAGCATGGCTACACCTTC	CSVPPTGGQHGYTF
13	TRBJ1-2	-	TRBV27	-	TGTGCCAGCAGCCCCTATGGGGGGTACGGCTACACCTTC	CASSPYGGYGYTF
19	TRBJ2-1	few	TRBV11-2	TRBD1	TGTGCCAGCAGCTTACTCCTCGCATGGGGGCAGGGGGCTCGAAATGAGCAGTTCTTC	CASSLLLAWGQGARNEQFF
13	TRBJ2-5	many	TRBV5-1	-	TGCGCCAGCAGCGAGGGTTCCCAAGAGACCCAGTACTTC	CASSEGSQETQYF
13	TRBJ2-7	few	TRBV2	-	TGTGCCATCCAAGGACAGACCTCCTACGAGCAGTACTTC	CAIQGQTSYEQYF
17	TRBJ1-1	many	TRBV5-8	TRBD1	TGTGCCAGCAGCTCAAGGGCAGGGGGCGCCCCAAACACTGAAGCTTTCTTT	CASSSRAGGAPNTEAFF
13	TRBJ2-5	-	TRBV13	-	TGTGCCAGCAGCCCGGGGGACTTGGAGACCCAGTACTTC	CASSPGDLETQYF
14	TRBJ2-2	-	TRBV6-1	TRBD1	TGTGCCACTAGGACAGGACTGAACACCGGGGAGCTGTTTTTT	CATRTGLNTGELFF
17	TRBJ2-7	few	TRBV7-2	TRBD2	TGTGCCACCATGAGGACTAGCGGGAGTTCAAGCGCCGACGAGCAGTACTTC	CATMRTSGSSSADEQYF
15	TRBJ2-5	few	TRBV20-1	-	TGCAGTGCTAGAGACCTGCCTAGCAGCCAAGAGACCCAGTACTTC	CSARDLPSSQETQYF
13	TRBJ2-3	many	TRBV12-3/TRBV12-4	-	TGTGCCAGCAGTTTGGAGCGCACAGATACGCAGTATTTT	CASSLERTDTQYF
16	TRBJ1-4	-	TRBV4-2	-	TGTGCCAGCAGCCAAGATCTGGAGGGTTTTAATGAAAAACTGTTTTTT	CASSQDLEGFNEKLFF
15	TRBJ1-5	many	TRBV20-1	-	TGCAGTGCTAGAGCCGGGTACTCAAGCAATCAGCCCCAGCATTTT	CSARAGYSSNQPQHF